The 25 T cell receptor beta chains below were found in one sample sequenced in a study of regulatory T cells in long-lasting Graves disease. Arm-PCR with iRepertoire HTBI primers amplified the CDR3 regions for these TCR beta libraries. TCRdb recomputed calls from the multiplex PCR reads with MiXCR, one row per CDR3 protein. The table has fewer than 600,000 distinct CDR3 sequences, approximately 23% seen once. The sample's time point: persistent/refractory GD, antithyroid drugs over 5 years with positive TRAb. There was RNA extracted from PBMCs, and the TCR library was made from it. The source material was peripheral blood mononuclear cells (PBMCs), sampled when the disease was refractory, from a patient treated with antithyroid drugs. Receptors were obtained from a female donor with Graves disease.

This clonotype was seen only a few times. V gene TRBV6-1 combines with J gene TRBJ1-1; D call uncertain. CDR1 is MNHNS, CDR2 SASEGT, per germline. The V gene lost 7 bases and the J gene lost 5 bases, with 14 bases spanning the gap. The length of the CDR3 is 13 residues. As DNA, the CDR3 is TGTGCCAGCATACTCGGACCGGCGACTGAAGCTTTCTTT. It translates to CASILGPATEAFF.

In its sample, this clonotype was seen many times. The rearrangement links TRBV2 to TRBJ2-1; TRBD2 agrees at 12 bases. V was clipped by 4 bases and J by 7 bases; unmatched bases: 5. The CDR3 loop spans 15 amino acids. Germline V gene data show CDR1 as SNHLY and CDR2 as FYNNEI. CDR3 bases: TGTGCCAGCAGTGTACTAGCGGGAGGTAAAAATGAGCAGTTCTTC. Protein sequence: CASSVLAGGKNEQFF.

This clonotype appeared many times. The chain employs TRBV12-3 or TRBV12-4 and TRBJ1-1, with no clear D. Trimming cost V 6 bases and J 4 bases, with 12 bases left between them. This CDR3 has 13 amino acids. CDR3 DNA: TGTGCCAGCAGCCGGGGTGTAGGCACTGAAGCTTTCTTT. Translated: CASSRGVGTEAFF.

This clonotype has just a few counts. V and J are TRBV13 and TRBJ1-4, with a tentative D call TRBD1 (5 bases). The CDR3 totals 13 residues. V lost 5 bases and J 7 bases, leaving 11 bases between the germline ends. CDR1 is PRHDT and CDR2 is FYEKMQ in the germline V gene (reference sequence). CDR3 sequence: CASSIYQGEKLFF. DNA of the CDR3: TGTGCCAGCAGCATATACCAGGGTGAAAAACTGTTTTTT.

Concerning this clonotype itself: A much bigger clone sits one base away, suggesting this may be a read error. J is TRBJ2-2 and V is TRBV6-5; 7 positions match TRBD1. The CDR3 covers 17 residues. Looked up from germline, CDR1 is MNHEY and CDR2 is SVGAGI. The CDR3 DNA reads TGTGCCAGCAGTTACACCATCCAACAGGGGAACACCGGGGAGCTGGTTTTT. The encoded protein is CASSYTIQQGNTGELVF.

This clonotype was recorded many times. The chain combines TRBV29-1 with TRBJ1-1; TRBD1 matches at 7 bases. Trimming took 4 bases from V and 1 from J; bases not matched to a gene: 3. Per germline, CDR1 SQVTM and CDR2 ANQGSEA. The CDR3 is 13 amino acids. CDR3 DNA sequence: TGCAGCGTTGGCCGGGACAGGAACACTGAAGCTTTCTTT. Its translation: CSVGRDRNTEAFF. Full variable domain (rest looked up from reference TRBV29-1 and TRBJ1-1): SAVISQKPSRDICQRGTSLTIQCQVDSQVTMMFWYRQQPGQSLTLIATANQGSEATYESGFVIDKFPISRPNLTFSTLTVSNMSPEDSSIYLCSVGRDRNTEAFFGQGTRLTVV.

This chain connects TRBV6-2 or TRBV6-3 to TRBJ1-3; D is possibly TRBD1 (5 bases). Looked up from germline, CDR1 is MNHEY and CDR2 is SVGEGT. The V gene lost 0 bases and the J gene lost 4 bases, with 10 bases spanning the gap. CDR3 length equals 15 residues. CDR3 nucleotides: TGTGCCAGCAGTTACTCGAGGGGACGCGGAAACACCATATATTTT. Amino acids: CASSYSRGRGNTIYF.

V is TRBV6-2 or TRBV6-3 and J is TRBJ2-7; 9 bases match TRBD2. Germline lookup yields CDR1 MNHEY and CDR2 SVGEGT. V shed 7 bases and J 0 bases; nucleotides not matched to a gene: 4. This CDR3 region has 14 residues. CDR3 nucleotide sequence: TGTGCCAGCAAGACTAGCGGAGACTCCTACGAGCAGTACTTC. This codes for CASKTSGDSYEQYF.

This clonotype was observed at least ten times. The chain combines TRBV29-1 with TRBJ2-7; possibly TRBD2 for D (5 bases). V was trimmed by 7 bases and J by 0 bases, leaving 25 bases between them. CDR3 length: 17 residues. Germline CDR1 reads SQVTM; CDR2 reads ANQGSEA. The CDR3 loop reads CSAHDSAADQSSYEQYF. CDR3 coding DNA: TGCAGCGCCCACGATTCAGCGGCGGATCAAAGCTCCTACGAGCAGTACTTC.

This chain connects TRBV20-1 to TRBJ2-2; D is unresolved. V lost 3 bases, J lost 3 bases, and 11 bases lay in between. This CDR3 contains 14 residues. Germline V gene data show CDR1 as DFQATT and CDR2 as SNEGSKA (reference sequence). CDR3 nucleotides: TGCAGTGCTAGGAAGTATACCGACACCGGGGAGCTGTTTTTT. Its protein is CSARKYTDTGELFF.

This clonotype occurred many times. This sequence joins TRBV2 and TRBJ2-2; D is possibly TRBD1 or TRBD2 (5 bases each). This CDR3 comprises 14 residues. The V gene lost 8 bases and the J gene lost 1 base, with 11 bases spanning the gap. The germline CDR1 and CDR2 sequences are SNHLY and FYNNEI. DNA for the CDR3: TGTGCCAGCCTGGGACCGCTGAACACCGGGGAGCTGTTTTTT. Protein: CASLGPLNTGELFF.

With respect to this clonotype: As the CDR3 is not closed by the conserved phenylalanine or tryptophan, this likely results from a read error. This rearrangement joins TRBV18 to TRBJ1-1, with 7 bases that match TRBD1. Unmatched junction bases numbered 8, after V lost 5 bases and J lost 5 bases. Per germline, CDR1 KGHSH and CDR2 LQKENI. This CDR3 has 14 amino acids. The CDR3 here is CASSRTGAPTEAFV. The DNA for the CDR3 is TGTGCCAGCTCAAGAACAGGGGCCCCAACTGAAGCTTTCGTT.

This clonotype was observed a handful of times. The chain uses TRBV15 and TRBJ1-1, with a tentative D call TRBD1 (5 bases). The CDR3 runs 15 residues. V lost 5 bases and J 3 bases, leaving 16 bases between the germline ends. Germline lookup yields CDR1 LNHNV and CDR2 YYDKDF (reference sequence). CDR3 region: CATSGLDSMDTEAFF. CDR3 bases: TGTGCCACCAGCGGACTCGACAGCATGGACACTGAAGCTTTCTTT.

This chain links TRBV6-1 with TRBJ2-7; the D gene is possibly TRBD2 (6 bases). CDR1 and CDR2 from the germline V gene are MNHNS and SASEGT. V was pared by 6 bases and J by 6 bases, with 12 bases between. The CDR3 sequence is 12 residues long. This chain's CDR3 is CASREGQGEQYF. The CDR3 coding sequence is TGTGCCAGCAGGGAGGGGCAGGGCGAGCAGTACTTC.

This clonotype has only a few counts. The V gene is TRBV7-2, the J gene TRBJ2-1; the match to TRBD2 covers 7 bases. The J segment lost 7 bases and the V segment lost 0 bases, leaving 9 bases of the junction unmatched. The CDR3 is made up of 16 amino acids. CDR1 and CDR2 from the germline V gene are SGHTA and FQGNSA. The CDR3 DNA follows: TGTGCCAGCAGCTTAGCGAGGGAGGCGGGAGTTAATGAGCAGTTCTTC. It is translated as CASSLAREAGVNEQFF.

The chain joins TRBV9 to TRBJ2-6, with 7 bases that match TRBD1. This CDR3 spans 17 amino acids. With V trimmed by 4 bases and J by 6 bases, 13 bases remained unmatched. Germline CDR1 and CDR2: SGDLS and YYNGEE. In DNA, the CDR3 is TGTGCCAGCAGCTATGCCCGGGACAGAGCTCCGGCCAACGTCCTGACTTTC. Protein: CASSYARDRAPANVLTF.

This clonotype occurred many times. The chain carries TRBV7-9 and TRBJ1-1, with D uncertain. V lost 4 bases to trimming and J lost 1 base, with 10 bases between them. Per the germline V gene, CDR1 is SEHNR and CDR2 is FQNEAQ (reference sequence). This CDR3 comprises 14 residues. CDR3 DNA sequence: TGTGCCAGCAGCTCCTATACAGAGAACACTGAAGCTTTCTTT. Protein product: CASSSYTENTEAFF.

Ten or more counts support this clonotype. This chain joins TRBV27 and TRBJ1-6; TRBD1 is a possible D gene (5 bases). The CDR3 has 14 amino acids. Germline-derived CDR1 and CDR2 are MNHEY and SMNVEV (reference sequence). Trimming took 6 bases from V and 8 from J, leaving 14 bases between them. CDR3: CASRPTAMDSPLHF. The CDR3 DNA reads as TGTGCCAGCAGACCGACAGCGATGGATTCACCCCTCCACTTT.

The chain uses TRBV7-2 and TRBJ1-1; tentatively, D is TRBD1 (6 bases). Germline V gene sequence: CDR1 SGHTA, CDR2 FQGNSA. Trimming took 1 base from V and 11 from J, leaving 14 bases between them. This CDR3 contains 13 residues. DNA of the CDR3: TGTGCCAGCAGCTTAGAACAGGGTGTTGGTGCTTTCTTT. Encoded protein: CASSLEQGVGAFF.

The chain links TRBV4-3 to TRBJ2-1; D remains ambiguous. Germline V gene sequence: CDR1 LGHNA, CDR2 YSLEER. Trimming removed 4 bases from V and 4 bases from J, with 14 bases in between. This CDR3 region has 15 residues. The CDR3: CASSPGYGTYNEQFF. For the CDR3, the DNA is TGCGCCAGCAGCCCAGGTTACGGCACGTACAATGAGCAGTTCTTC.

This clonotype occurred many times. This chain links TRBV28 with TRBJ2-7; the D gene is possibly TRBD1 (6 bases). Looked up from germline, CDR1 is MDHEN and CDR2 is SYDVKM. CDR3 length: 13 residues. Trimming shortened V by 5 bases and J by 6 bases, and 14 bases separated the two germline ends. Here the CDR3 DNA reads TGTGCCAGCAGTACACCCTCAGGGGTCGAGCAGTACTTC. It encodes CASSTPSGVEQYF.

This clonotype has just a few counts. The rearrangement links TRBV6-2 or TRBV6-3 to TRBJ1-5; D possibly corresponds to TRBD1 (5 bases). The CDR3 is 15 amino acids. Trimming stripped 6 bases from V and 4 bases from J, with 16 bases between. CDR1 is MNHEY, CDR2 SVGEGT, per germline. Here the CDR3 DNA reads TGTGCCAGCAGCGAACCGGGACTGATGAATCAGCCCCAGCATTTT. The encoded protein is CASSEPGLMNQPQHF.

This clonotype has a handful of counts. The conserved closing phenylalanine or tryptophan is absent in this CDR3, likely reflecting a read error. J is TRBJ2-4 and V is TRBV19; tentative D call: TRBD2 (5 bases). This CDR3 region has 14 residues. Germline CDR1 and CDR2: LNHDA and SQIVND (reference sequence). Trimming stripped 6 bases from V and 5 bases from J, with 14 bases between. CDR3 sequence: CASRGGGGQNIQYL. In DNA form, the CDR3 reads TGTGCCAGTAGGGGTGGAGGAGGTCAAAACATTCAGTACCTC.

This clonotype was seen ten or more times. The chain has TRBV6-2 or TRBV6-3 and TRBJ2-2, with TRBD2 matching over 7 bases. V lost 4 bases, J lost 5 bases, and 10 bases stayed unmatched. The CDR3 is 16 residues long. Germline CDR1 MNHEY, CDR2 SVGEGT. The CDR3 here is CASSSNSGYKTGELFF. In nucleotides, the CDR3 is TGTGCCAGCAGTTCCAATAGCGGGTACAAGACCGGGGAGCTGTTTTTT.

This clonotype was counted ten times or more. The V call is TRBV7-2, the J call TRBJ2-7; 7 nucleotides align to TRBD1. Germline-derived CDR1 and CDR2 are SGHTA and FQGNSA. The trim removed 2 bases at V and 3 bases at J, leaving 7 bases unmatched. CDR3 length equals 15 residues. This chain's CDR3 is CASSLFRDRLYEQYF. CDR3 bases: TGTGCCAGCAGCTTATTTAGGGACAGACTCTACGAGCAGTACTTC.